Reported below is one T cell receptor (beta chain). The antigen is not known. The sample belongs to a study of T cell responses to AZD1222 COVID-19 vaccine. Study results and limitations: Regions left unmutated in variants are reportedly the target of nearly half of spike-specific TCRs.

Second-dose intervals of approximately 4 or approximately 12 weeks were pooled. Some clones are missing from TCRdb's copy, which holds only in-frame ones; the method was immunoSEQ multiplex PCR. The data contain around 50,000 clones, 65% to 90% of them singletons. This sequence originates from an adult who received the AZD1222 COVID-19 vaccine. The material sequenced was peripheral blood, taken 28 days after the second AZD1222 dose.

The CDR3 loop reads CASSWSGQNSPLHF. CDR3 bases: TGTGCCAGCAGCTGGAGTGGGCAAAATTCACCCCTCCACTTT. The chain joins TRBV11-3 to TRBJ1-6; D remains unclear. The CDR3 is 14 amino acids. Trimming left V 4 bases short and J 7 bases short, with 11 bases between. Germline lookup yields CDR1 SGHNT and CDR2 YENEEA.